These 20 T cell receptor beta chains were all obtained from the same sample, sequenced in a study of blood T cell repertoires in COVID-19. Profiled with immunoSEQ multiplex PCR; TCRdb holds only in-frame clones, not every one. The data show roughly 240,000 clones, with approximately 84% seen just once and about 3% held by the top ten. The sequenced material came from peripheral blood. These receptors came from a woman aged 25 to 39 who had recovered from COVID-19.

The V call is TRBV30, the J call TRBJ2-5; TRBD1 might be the D (5 bases). From germline, CDR1 is GTSNPN and CDR2 SVGIG (reference sequence). The CDR3 is 13 amino acids. V lost 2 bases and J lost 4, with 11 bases in between. Here the CDR3 DNA reads TGTGCCTGGAGTTTTGGCAGGGTAGAGACCCAGTACTTC. Translation: CAWSFGRVETQYF. The variable domain in full, completed from reference TRBV30 and TRBJ2-5, reads SQTIHQWPATLVQPVGSPLSLECTVEGTSNPNLYWYRQAAGRGLQLLFYSVGIGQISSEVPQNLSASRPQDRQFILSSKKLLLSDSGFYLCAWSFGRVETQYFGPGTRLLVL.

This clone was detected only once. The chain links TRBV19 to TRBJ1-1, with TRBD1 identical over 9 bases. V dropped 6 bases and J dropped 1; count of bases not matched to a gene: 6. Germline V gene sequence: CDR1 LNHDA, CDR2 SQIVND (reference sequence). The CDR3 length is 15 residues. DNA of the CDR3: TGTGCCAGTAGCACACAGGGGGCCTCGAACACTGAAGCTTTCTTT. Residues: CASSTQGASNTEAFF.

This clone appeared a few times. V and J are TRBV5-4 and TRBJ2-7; perhaps TRBD1 as D (6 bases). The CDR3 runs to 12 residues. From germline, CDR1 is SGHNT and CDR2 YYREEE (reference sequence). Trimming took off 4 bases at V and 7 bases at J, with 12 bases between the two ends. The CDR3 DNA reads as TGTGCCAGCAGCACAGGGTACAGAGAGCAGTACTTC. This codes for CASSTGYREQYF.

The rearrangement uses TRBV24-1 and TRBJ2-3; 7 bases line up with TRBD2. The germline gives CDR1 KGHDR, CDR2 SFDVKD. The CDR3 length is 13 residues. V lost 9 bases, J lost 5 bases, and 7 bases stayed unmatched. The CDR3, as DNA: TGTGCCACCTCGAGGGCGGGGGTAGATACGCAGTATTTT. Translated, it gives CATSRAGVDTQYF.

The V and J genes are TRBV14 and TRBJ1-3; 7 positions match TRBD1. The germline CDR1 and CDR2 sequences are SGHDN and FVKESK. The CDR3 sequence is 14 residues long. V trimming: 2 bases; J trimming: 2 bases; junction bases outside the gene matches: 0. In nucleotides, the CDR3 is TGTGCCAGCAGCCAAACAGGGGCTGGAAACACCATATATTTT. This codes for CASSQTGAGNTIYF. The whole variable domain, remainder taken from reference TRBV14 and TRBJ1-3, is EAGVTQFPSHSVIEKGQTVTLRCDPISGHDNLYWYRRVMGKEIKFLLHFVKESKQDESGMPNNRFLAERTGGTYSTLKVQPAELEDSGVYFCASSQTGAGNTIYFGEGSWLTVV.

J is TRBJ2-3 and V is TRBV7-9; the match to TRBD2 covers 10 bases. Trimming cost V 2 bases and J 2 bases; bases outside gene matches: 1. The CDR3 spans 15 residues. CDR1 SEHNR and CDR2 FQNEAQ come from the germline V gene (reference sequence). For the CDR3, the DNA is TGTGCCAGCAGCTTACTAGCGGGGGACACAGATACGCAGTATTTT. It translates to CASSLLAGDTDTQYF.

The rearrangement joins TRBV4-3 to TRBJ2-7; no definite D call. V lost 1 base to trimming and J lost 4 bases, with 11 bases between them. The germline V gene encodes CDR1 LGHNA and CDR2 YSLEER. CDR3 size: 14 residues. This chain's CDR3 is CASSQAQEQYEQYF. CDR3 nucleotide sequence: TGCGCCAGCAGCCAAGCACAAGAACAGTACGAGCAGTACTTC.

This clone was counted a single time. The chain couples TRBV7-2 to TRBJ1-6; D gene ambiguous. Germline values: CDR1 SGHTA, CDR2 FQGNSA. This CDR3 contains 14 residues. V was trimmed by 6 bases and J by 8 bases, leaving 14 bases between them. CDR3 sequence reads: CASSPYGRDSPLHF. CDR3 bases: TGTGCCAGCAGTCCCTATGGGCGGGATTCACCCCTCCACTTT.

This clone was observed a handful of times. This chain joins TRBV2 and TRBJ2-7; 11 positions match TRBD2. CDR3 length: 16 residues. CDR1 and CDR2 (germline): SNHLY, FYNNEI. J gave up 2 bases and V 7 bases, and 10 bases lay outside the gene matches. The CDR3 coding sequence is TGTGCCAGCAAGGAGACTAGCGGGGCCGATGCCTACGAGCAGTACTTC. Amino acid sequence: CASKETSGADAYEQYF.

J is TRBJ1-1 and V is TRBV7-9, with TRBD1 as a possible D gene (6 bases). Germline V lookup: CDR1 SEHNR, CDR2 FQNEAQ (reference sequence). V shed 3 bases and J shed 0 bases, with 17 bases lying between them. This CDR3 has 17 amino acids. The CDR3 DNA reads TGTGCCAGCAGCTTGGATATAGGGGGATTCGTGAACACTGAAGCTTTCTTT. Protein sequence: CASSLDIGGFVNTEAFF.

This chain joins TRBV5-1 and TRBJ2-5; 12 bases are a match to TRBD2. The germline gives CDR1 SGHRS, CDR2 YFSETQ. This CDR3 is 16 amino acids long. V dropped 4 bases and J dropped 0; count of bases not matched to a gene: 4. The CDR3 region has the DNA TGCGCCAGCAGCATTGGACTAGCGGGGCACCAAGAGACCCAGTACTTC. It translates to CASSIGLAGHQETQYF.

This clone came up once. This chain connects TRBV4-2 to TRBJ1-4; D call uncertain. This CDR3 spans 16 amino acids. CDR1 LGHNA and CDR2 YNFKEQ come from the germline V gene. Trimming removed 3 bases at V and 3 bases at J, with 14 bases between. The CDR3 DNA is TGTGCCAGCAGCCAGGCCACCCTGATGTCTAATGAAAAACTGTTTTTT. The encoded protein is CASSQATLMSNEKLFF.

This sequence joins TRBV18 and TRBJ1-1; a possible D gene is TRBD1 (5 bases). CDR3 length: 14 amino acids. Germline V gene lookup returns CDR1 KGHSH and CDR2 LQKENI. With 1 base removed from V and 2 bases from J, the gap between germline ends came to 8 bases. In DNA, the CDR3 is TGTGCCAGCTCACCACTAGGGGAAAACACTGAAGCTTTCTTT. Its protein is CASSPLGENTEAFF.

This clone was counted once. The chain joins TRBV5-6 to TRBJ1-5; D uncertain. The CDR3 covers 14 residues. V was pared by 1 base and J by 5 bases, with 10 bases between. Germline assignment: CDR1 SGHDT and CDR2 YYEEEE. The CDR3 nucleotides read TGTGCCAGCAGCTTGCGGGGTTTCGATCAGCCCCAGCATTTT. As protein: CASSLRGFDQPQHF.

V and J are TRBV2 and TRBJ2-2; no clear D. CDR1 and CDR2 (germline): SNHLY, FYNNEI. V shed 4 bases and J shed 2 bases, with 8 bases lying between them. The CDR3 length is 14 residues. The CDR3, as DNA: TGTGCCAGCAGTGTCATTGTCAACACCGGGGAGCTGTTTTTT. Residues: CASSVIVNTGELFF.

DNA of the CDR3: TGTGCCAGTGTGATCGACAAGGGGGCAGCCTATTATGGCTACACCTTC. Residues: CASVIDKGAAYYGYTF. The J gene is TRBJ1-2, the V gene TRBV19, with 7 nucleotides matching TRBD1. Germline V gene sequence: CDR1 LNHDA, CDR2 SQIVND (reference sequence). V shed 8 bases and J 5 bases; nucleotides not matched to a gene: 17. This CDR3 contains 16 residues. The full variable domain, rest sourced from reference TRBV19 and TRBJ1-2, is DGGITQSPKYLFRKEGQNVTLSCEQNLNHDAMYWYRQDPGQGLRLIYYSQIVNDFQKGDIAEGYSVSREKKESFPLTVTSAQKNPTAFYLCASVIDKGAAYYGYTFGSGTRLTVV.

The rearrangement joins TRBV11-3 to TRBJ2-3; 8 bases match TRBD1. The J segment lost 1 base and the V segment lost 7 bases, leaving 10 bases of the junction unmatched. The CDR3 totals 16 residues. CDR1 and CDR2 from the germline V gene are SGHNT and YENEEA. The DNA for the CDR3 is TGTGCCAGCAACCCAGGGGGCCGTTATGGCACAGATACGCAGTATTTT. This encodes CASNPGGRYGTDTQYF.

This sequence joins TRBV5-4 and TRBJ1-4; TRBD1 is a possible D gene (6 bases). Looked up from germline, CDR1 is SGHNT and CDR2 is YYREEE (reference sequence). The CDR3 consists of 14 residues. V gave up 0 bases and J gave up 8 bases, with 11 bases separating them. The CDR3 sequence is CASSLEGGEEKLFF. The CDR3 DNA reads as TGTGCCAGCAGCTTGGAGGGGGGGGAGGAAAAACTGTTTTTT.

The chain recombines TRBV27 with TRBJ1-4; D remains unclear. This CDR3 comprises 14 residues. CDR1 is MNHEY, CDR2 SMNVEV, per germline (reference sequence). Deletions cut 4 bases from V and 8 bases from J, with 14 bases between. The CDR3, as DNA: TGTGCCAGCAGTTGGGGAGGACTGGGGGAAAAACTGTTTTTT. The encoded protein is CASSWGGLGEKLFF.

The table lists this clone with a few counts. The V and J genes are TRBV5-5 and TRBJ1-2; TRBD1 matches 12 bases. Germline loops: CDR1 SGHKS, CDR2 YYEKEE (reference sequence). This CDR3 is built from 18 residues. Losses at the gene ends were 0 bases for V and 2 bases for J; bases not matched to a gene: 8. The CDR3 protein is CASSLGGDRGPPNYGYTF. The CDR3 bases are TGTGCCAGCAGCTTGGGAGGGGACAGGGGGCCCCCAAACTATGGCTACACCTTC.